This TCR beta chain is from a study of beta chain features in type 1 diabetes. Study-wide findings and caveats: In every one of the four CD4+ subsets, TCRB CDR3s were moderately but significantly shorter in Type 1 diabetes patients. The cDNA sequencing approach could over-represent high-TCR-expressing cells.

Sorting with CD45RO/CCR7/CD25/CD127/CD95/CD27 yielded naive, central memory, regulatory and stem-like memory CD4+ cells. Since all of the isolated RNA was reverse transcribed, expressed TCRB transcripts were what got sequenced. Sequenced by immunoSEQ multiplex PCR; TCRdb stores in-frame clones only, minus some. The sample shows 900,000 or so clones, 15% to 20% of them seen only once. The V gene lost 5 bases and the J gene lost 3 bases, with 5 bases spanning the gap. The length of the CDR3 is 11 residues. Germline lookup yields CDR1 SGHAT and CDR2 FQNNGV. With regard to this clone: The antigen is unknown.

Material for sequencing was naive CD4+ T cells from blood. The chain joins TRBV11-2 to TRBJ2-7; D gene unclear. This sequence originates from a woman aged 18-30 years in good health. The DNA of the CDR3 is TGTGCCAGCAGCCACTTCTACGAGCAGTACTTC. The encoded protein is CASSHFYEQYF. Complete variable domain (other parts from reference TRBV11-2 and TRBJ2-7): EAGVAQSPRYKIIEKRQSVAFWCNPISGHATLYWYQQILGQGPKLLIQFQNNGVVDDSQLPKDRFSAERLKGVDSTLKIQPAKLEDSAVYLCASSHFYEQYFGPGTRLTVT.